The 20 T cell receptor beta chains presented below share a single source sample, sequenced in a study of beta chain features in type 1 diabetes. Investigators reverse transcribed all isolated RNA, so they sequenced expressed TCRB transcripts. Assay used: immunoSEQ multiplex PCR; TCRdb lists only in-frame clones, some missing. The table includes about 360,000 clones, around 12% detected once. The specimen was naive CD4+ T cells from blood. Every receptor here comes from a man between 18 and 35 years old in good health.

This clone has just a few counts. The V gene is TRBV19, the J gene TRBJ2-7; D unclear. The germline V gene has CDR1 LNHDA and CDR2 SQIVND (reference sequence). This CDR3 spans 14 amino acids. The V end lost 1 base, the J end lost 1 base, and 8 bases lay between the germline ends. The CDR3 loop reads CASSIGGRSYEQYF. The CDR3 bases are TGTGCCAGTAGTATAGGAGGCAGATCCTACGAGCAGTACTTC.

The chain has TRBV19 and TRBJ2-2, with TRBD1 matching 7 bases. The junction had 4 bases not matched to a gene; V was cut back by 6 bases and J by 3 bases. Per the germline V gene, CDR1 is LNHDA and CDR2 is SQIVND (reference sequence). The CDR3 extends over 14 amino acids. CDR3 nucleotides: TGTGCCAGTAGACAGGGGACCGACACCGGGGAGCTGTTTTTT. Translating gives CASRQGTDTGELFF.

This clone was seen a few times. The rearrangement joins TRBV29-1 to TRBJ2-1, with 15 bases fitting TRBD2. Trimming took 4 bases from V and 7 from J; bases not matched to a gene: 14. The CDR3 has 18 residues. Germline lookup yields CDR1 SQVTM and CDR2 ANQGSEA. The CDR3 loop reads CSVGGQGTSGGPGNEQFF. In DNA form, the CDR3 reads TGCAGCGTTGGGGGACAGGGGACTAGCGGGGGGCCGGGGAATGAGCAGTTCTTC.

This clone was found a few times. The V call is TRBV18, the J call TRBJ1-2; D gene unclear. Trimming took off 3 bases at V and 7 bases at J, with 15 bases between the two ends. The V gene's germline CDR1 is KGHSH and CDR2 LQKENI. The CDR3 runs to 14 residues. The CDR3 loop is CASSPPVAASGYTF. In nucleotides, the CDR3 is TGTGCCAGCTCACCGCCCGTGGCCGCTTCTGGCTACACCTTC. Looking up the rest from reference TRBV18 and TRBJ1-2 gives the full variable domain: NAGVMQNPRHLVRRRGQEARLRCSPMKGHSHVYWYRQLPEEGLKFMVYLQKENIIDESGMPKERFSAEFPKEGPSILRIQQVVRGDSAAYFCASSPPVAASGYTFGSGTRLTVV.

In DNA form, the CDR3 reads TGCGCCAGCAGCAAAGGACAGGGTTTTCCCTATGGCTACACCTTC. It codes for CASSKGQGFPYGYTF. J is TRBJ1-2 and V is TRBV5-1; 8 bases map to TRBD1. The CDR3 extends over 15 amino acids. In germline, CDR1 is SGHRS, CDR2 YFSETQ. Trimming removed 4 bases from V and 4 bases from J; junction bases left unmatched: 9.

The chain carries TRBV29-1 and TRBJ1-1; the match to TRBD1 covers 7 bases. The V gene's germline CDR1 is SQVTM and CDR2 ANQGSEA. J was trimmed by 0 bases and V by 4 bases; bases with no gene match: 2. The CDR3 has 13 amino acids. The CDR3 DNA is TGCAGCGTTGCGCAGGGGGTGAACACTGAAGCTTTCTTT. Its protein product is CSVAQGVNTEAFF.

The rearrangement joins TRBV18 to TRBJ2-1; the D gene is possibly TRBD2 (5 bases). The V end lost 0 bases, the J end lost 3 bases, and 12 bases lay between the germline ends. The CDR3 runs to 16 residues. Germline V gene sequence: CDR1 KGHSH, CDR2 LQKENI. CDR3 coding DNA: TGTGCCAGCTCACCACCGGGCAGCGGACTCTACAATGAGCAGTTCTTC. This encodes CASSPPGSGLYNEQFF.

This clone was detected a few times. The chain recombines TRBV7-3 with TRBJ2-3; TRBD1 agrees at 8 bases. CDR1 SGHTA and CDR2 FQGTGA come from the germline V gene. The length of the CDR3 is 15 residues. Trimming removed 5 bases from V and 0 bases from J; junction bases left unmatched: 4. CDR3 sequence: CASSPRGLSTDTQYF. The CDR3 bases are TGTGCCAGCAGCCCCAGGGGGCTGAGCACAGATACGCAGTATTTT.

This clone appeared a few times. The V call is TRBV29-1, the J call TRBJ2-1; 10 nucleotides agree with TRBD2. After removal of 6 bases from V and 5 bases from J, the junction contained 10 bases not matched to a gene. From germline, CDR1 is SQVTM and CDR2 ANQGSEA. The length of the CDR3 is 15 residues. CDR3 region: CSVRAGGSIDNEQFF. Written as DNA, the CDR3 is TGCAGCGTCCGAGCGGGAGGGAGTATCGACAATGAGCAGTTCTTC.

The chain combines TRBV10-3 with TRBJ2-3, with TRBD1 matching 7 bases. In germline, CDR1 is ENHRY, CDR2 SYGVKD. The CDR3 consists of 13 residues. V was clipped by 10 bases and J by 3 bases; unmatched bases: 7. CDR3 bases: TGTGCCACCCGGGGACAGTCTACAGATACGCAGTATTTT. Translated, it gives CATRGQSTDTQYF.

The rearrangement uses TRBV5-1 and TRBJ2-5; D gene ambiguous. V was cut by 0 bases and J by 0 bases, with 9 bases left in between. Per germline, CDR1 SGHRS and CDR2 YFSETQ. This CDR3 is built from 15 residues. The CDR3: CASSLAAGHQETQYF. CDR3 in DNA: TGCGCCAGCAGCTTGGCGGCAGGTCACCAAGAGACCCAGTACTTC.

J is TRBJ1-2 and V is TRBV28; D perhaps matches TRBD1 (6 bases). Trimming shortened V by 3 bases and J by 1 base, and 9 bases separated the two germline ends. The CDR3 sequence is 14 residues long. Germline CDR1 MDHEN, CDR2 SYDVKM. CDR3 loop: CASSFYRVNYGYTF. The CDR3, as DNA: TGTGCCAGCAGTTTCTACAGGGTTAACTATGGCTACACCTTC.

This clone was counted a few times. The chain is built from TRBV11-2 and TRBJ2-5, with 9 positions matching TRBD1. The CDR3 runs to 17 residues. The ends lost 6 bases at V and 5 bases at J; junction bases unmatched: 16. Per the germline V gene, CDR1 is SGHAT and CDR2 is FQNNGV. Written as DNA, the CDR3 is TGTGCCAGCAGACGGGACAGGGCAACTATCCGCCGGGAGACCCAGTACTTC. Translating gives CASRRDRATIRRETQYF.

This clone was seen a few times. The gene calls are TRBV27 and TRBJ2-1, with D maybe TRBD2 (5 bases). This CDR3 contains 13 residues. Germline assignment: CDR1 MNHEY and CDR2 SMNVEV (reference sequence). V was pared by 6 bases and J by 7 bases, with 13 bases between. In DNA, the CDR3 is TGTGCCAGCAGCAGACTCGGGGAAAATGAGCAGTTCTTC. Its translation is CASSRLGENEQFF.

This clone was seen more than once but under ten times. The V and J genes are TRBV2 and TRBJ2-2; 12 nucleotides match TRBD1. This CDR3 has 16 amino acids. Per germline, CDR1 SNHLY and CDR2 FYNNEI. Unmatched junction bases numbered 4, after V lost 3 bases and J lost 5 bases. CDR3 nucleotide sequence: TGTGCCAGCAGTGACCGGGACAGGGGGCCTACCGGGGAGCTGTTTTTT. Protein sequence: CASSDRDRGPTGELFF.

CDR3 loop: CASSPPGDVSYEQYF. The CDR3 DNA is TGTGCCAGCTCACCACCGGGAGACGTCTCCTACGAGCAGTACTTC. The genes are TRBV18 and TRBJ2-7; TRBD2 is a possible D gene (5 bases). Looked up from germline, CDR1 is KGHSH and CDR2 is LQKENI. This CDR3 spans 15 amino acids. The V gene lost 0 bases and the J gene lost 0 bases, with 9 bases spanning the gap.

This clone was observed a handful of times. This chain uses TRBV14 with TRBJ2-7; 9 bases are shared with TRBD1. V dropped 1 base and J dropped 2; count of bases not matched to a gene: 3. Germline V gene sequence: CDR1 SGHDN, CDR2 FVKESK. This CDR3 has 15 amino acids. The DNA of the CDR3 is TGTGCCAGCAGCCAAGTCGACAGGGGGACCTACGAGCAGTACTTC. It codes for CASSQVDRGTYEQYF. The full variable domain, rest sourced from reference TRBV14 and TRBJ2-7, is EAGVTQFPSHSVIEKGQTVTLRCDPISGHDNLYWYRRVMGKEIKFLLHFVKESKQDESGMPNNRFLAERTGGTYSTLKVQPAELEDSGVYFCASSQVDRGTYEQYFGPGTRLTVT.

This clone came up a few times. The rearrangement links TRBV5-1 to TRBJ2-2; 12 positions agree with TRBD2. V lost 0 bases and J lost 6; bases outside the gene matches: 3. CDR1 and CDR2 (germline): SGHRS, YFSETQ. The CDR3 length is 16 residues. Here the CDR3 DNA reads TGCGCCAGCAGCTTGGTCAGACTAGCGGGGGCCGGGGAGCTGTTTTTT. Amino acids: CASSLVRLAGAGELFF.

This chain connects TRBV18 to TRBJ2-1; 7 bases are shared with TRBD1. In germline, CDR1 is KGHSH, CDR2 LQKENI. V shed 3 bases and J 5 bases; nucleotides not matched to a gene: 4. CDR3 size: 14 residues. The DNA for the CDR3 is TGTGCCAGCTCACCTACAGGGGTTCACAATGAGCAGTTCTTC. Translating gives CASSPTGVHNEQFF.

Only a few counts were recorded for this clone. V usage is TRBV6-1 and J usage is TRBJ2-3, with 10 bases identical to TRBD2. With 4 bases clipped from V and 1 base from J, the junction kept 2 bases outside the gene matches. The CDR3 runs to 15 residues. Germline V lookup: CDR1 MNHNS, CDR2 SASEGT. CDR3 residues: CASSVLAGGTDTQYF. The CDR3 DNA is TGTGCCAGCAGTGTTCTAGCGGGGGGCACAGATACGCAGTATTTT.